Each of the 28 T cell receptor beta chains below was sequenced from the same sample in a study of T cell responses to AZD1222 COVID-19 vaccine. Profiled with immunoSEQ multiplex PCR; TCRdb holds only in-frame clones, not every one. Here the sample spans under 150,000 clones, more than 85% being singletons. Source: peripheral blood, taken on day 0 of AZD1222 vaccination. These receptors all come from an adult in good health.

J is TRBJ1-1 and V is TRBV3-1 (or the pseudogene TRBV3-2); 8 positions agree with TRBD1. The germline V gene encodes CDR1 LGHDT and CDR2 YNNKEL (reference sequence). CDR3 length equals 13 residues. V shed 5 bases, J shed 4 bases, and the junction held 3 bases outside the gene matches. CDR3: CASSDRGGTEAFF. In DNA form, the CDR3 reads TGTGCCAGCAGCGACAGGGGCGGCACTGAAGCTTTCTTT.

The genes are TRBV27 and TRBJ2-1, with D possibly TRBD2 on 6 matching bases. Trimming cost V 5 bases and J 3 bases, with 14 bases left between them. Germline V gene sequence: CDR1 MNHEY, CDR2 SMNVEV (reference sequence). CDR3 length equals 15 residues. The CDR3 spells CASSPRLVGYNEQFF. CDR3 bases: TGTGCCAGCAGTCCCCGACTAGTAGGCTACAATGAGCAGTTCTTC.

V gene TRBV6-5 combines with J gene TRBJ2-5, with a possible D match to TRBD2 (5 bases). The V and J ends lost 2 bases and 5 bases respectively, with 12 bases between them. The CDR3 runs to 14 residues. Germline CDR1 reads MNHEY; CDR2 reads SVGAGI. This chain's CDR3 is CASSYGGSRETQYF. CDR3 DNA sequence: TGTGCCAGCAGTTACGGAGGCTCTAGGGAGACCCAGTACTTC.

This chain connects TRBV7-3 to TRBJ1-1, with D perhaps TRBD1 (6 bases). Germline CDR1 is SGHTA and CDR2 is FQGTGA. The CDR3 spans 14 residues. V was pared by 5 bases and J by 3 bases, with 13 bases between. DNA for the CDR3: TGTGCCAGCAGCCCACAGGGAGGAGACACTGAAGCTTTCTTT. It specifies CASSPQGGDTEAFF.

The CDR3 nucleotides are TGCGCCAGCAGTGAGTACGGCGGGGGAGCCTACAATGAGCAGTTCTTC. Its translation is CASSEYGGGAYNEQFF. V is TRBV10-2 and J is TRBJ2-1, with 7 bases fitting TRBD2. J was trimmed by 2 bases and V by 1 base; bases with no gene match: 5. CDR1 is WSHSY, CDR2 SAAADI, per germline. The CDR3 has 16 residues.

This clone was seen just once. This rearrangement joins TRBV7-2 to TRBJ2-1, with a tentative D call TRBD2 (7 bases). Germline V lookup: CDR1 SGHTA, CDR2 FQGNSA. This CDR3 is 16 amino acids long. Trimming left V 10 bases short and J 2 bases short, with 21 bases between. The CDR3 loop is CATRLGRGGPYNEQFF. The DNA for the CDR3 is TGTGCCACTAGATTAGGGAGGGGGGGACCCTACAATGAGCAGTTCTTC.

The V gene is TRBV2, the J gene TRBJ1-1; D remains unclear. V gave up 4 bases and J gave up 0 bases, with 12 bases separating them. The CDR3 totals 15 residues. Germline CDR1 is SNHLY and CDR2 is FYNNEI. CDR3 protein: CASSGAKGMNTEAFF. CDR3 sequence (DNA): TGTGCCAGCAGTGGGGCGAAGGGCATGAACACTGAAGCTTTCTTT.

The chain is built from TRBV27 and TRBJ1-2, with 9 bases aligning to TRBD1. Trimming at V came to 3 bases and at J to 4 bases, leaving 6 bases not matched to a gene. This CDR3 region has 15 residues. The germline V gene encodes CDR1 MNHEY and CDR2 SMNVEV (reference sequence). The CDR3 region has the DNA TGTGCCAGCAGTTTCGGACAGGGGCCACCCTATGGCTACACCTTC. Protein: CASSFGQGPPYGYTF.

The rearrangement links TRBV10-3 to TRBJ1-2; D uncertain. The CDR3 spans 14 residues. Deletions cut 3 bases from V and 7 bases from J, with 15 bases between. The germline gives CDR1 ENHRY, CDR2 SYGVKD. The CDR3 loop is CAISDQIPEGGYTF. The CDR3 region has the DNA TGTGCCATCAGTGATCAGATTCCGGAGGGTGGCTACACCTTC.

The chain has TRBV7-9 and TRBJ2-1, with D possibly being TRBD2 (6 bases). The CDR3 extends over 13 amino acids. Germline CDR1 and CDR2: SEHNR and FQNEAQ (reference sequence). V dropped 5 bases and J dropped 7 bases, with 12 bases sitting between them. The CDR3 is CASSAQAGNEQFF. CDR3 DNA sequence: TGTGCCAGCAGCGCCCAGGCGGGGAATGAGCAGTTCTTC. The variable domain in full, completed from reference TRBV7-9 and TRBJ2-1, reads DTGVSQNPRHKITKRGQNVTFRCDPISEHNRLYWYRQTLGQGPEFLTYFQNEAQLEKSRLLSDRFSAERPKGSFSTLEIQRTEQGDSAMYLCASSAQAGNEQFFGPGTRLTVL.

In this sample, this clone turned up once. The J gene is TRBJ1-1, the V gene TRBV7-8, with TRBD1 as a possible D gene (6 bases). The germline CDR1 and CDR2 sequences are SGHVS and FQNEAQ. The CDR3 has 14 residues. Trimming took off 1 base at V and 3 bases at J, with 9 bases between the two ends. The CDR3 DNA reads TGTGCCAGCAGCTTAGGTCACAGGGACACTGAAGCTTTCTTT. Translation gives CASSLGHRDTEAFF.

On this clone: Other DNA sequences in the sample encode the same CDR3. V and J are TRBV19 and TRBJ1-5, with a tentative D call TRBD1 (5 bases). The CDR3 is made up of 13 amino acids. Germline-derived CDR1 and CDR2 are LNHDA and SQIVND (reference sequence). The V end was cut by 3 bases, the J end by 2 bases, with 5 bases between. The CDR3 loop is CASSIRGNQPQHF. For the CDR3, the DNA is TGTGCCAGTAGTATCAGGGGCAATCAGCCCCAGCATTTT. Based on the CDR3 plus reference TRBV19 and TRBJ1-5, the full variable domain is DGGITQSPKYLFRKEGQNVTLSCEQNLNHDAMYWYRQDPGQGLRLIYYSQIVNDFQKGDIAEGYSVSREKKESFPLTVTSAQKNPTAFYLCASSIRGNQPQHFGDGTRLSIL.

This chain joins TRBV5-4 and TRBJ2-2; 7 bases line up with TRBD1. After removal of 5 bases from V and 5 bases from J, the junction contained 6 bases not matched to a gene. CDR3 length: 14 amino acids. Looked up from germline, CDR1 is SGHNT and CDR2 is YYREEE (reference sequence). CDR3 DNA sequence: TGTGCCAGCAGAAGGGGGCTAGAGACCGGGGAGCTGTTTTTT. Residues: CASRRGLETGELFF.

The chain couples TRBV7-2 to TRBJ1-5, with 7 bases that match TRBD1. Germline V gene data show CDR1 as SGHTA and CDR2 as FQGNSA. After removal of 5 bases from V and 2 bases from J, the junction contained 6 bases not matched to a gene. This CDR3 is built from 15 residues. CDR3 protein: CASSPRTGGNQPQHF. The CDR3 DNA reads TGTGCCAGCAGCCCTCGAACAGGGGGCAATCAGCCCCAGCATTTT.

The genes are TRBV18 and TRBJ2-2, with no clear D. The CDR3 is made up of 14 amino acids. Germline V gene data show CDR1 as KGHSH and CDR2 as LQKENI. Trimming shortened V by 1 base and J by 0 bases, and 3 bases separated the two germline ends. CDR3 in DNA: TGTGCCAGCTCACCACAAGCGAACACCGGGGAGCTGTTTTTT. Protein sequence: CASSPQANTGELFF.

This clone was found once. V is TRBV5-5 and J is TRBJ1-2; 7 positions match TRBD1. Germline V gene sequence: CDR1 SGHKS, CDR2 YYEKEE (reference sequence). The length of the CDR3 is 14 residues. The J segment lost 7 bases and the V segment lost 3 bases, leaving 9 bases of the junction unmatched. For the CDR3, the DNA is TGTGCCAGCAGCTCCACCGACAGGGAGGGTGGCTACACCTTC. This encodes CASSSTDREGGYTF. Full variable domain (rest looked up from reference TRBV5-5 and TRBJ1-2): DAGVTQSPTHLIKTRGQQVTLRCSPISGHKSVSWYQQVLGQGPQFIFQYYEKEERGRGNFPDRFSARQFPNYSSELNVNALLLGDSALYLCASSSTDREGGYTFGSGTRLTVV.

The rearrangement joins TRBV2 to TRBJ1-1; D is possibly TRBD1 (6 bases). The CDR3 sequence is 15 residues long. Trimming removed 6 bases from V and 1 base from J, with 15 bases in between. Germline loops: CDR1 SNHLY, CDR2 FYNNEI. The CDR3 coding sequence is TGTGCCAGCAGGTTGCCGGGACACCAGAACACTGAAGCTTTCTTT. Encoded protein: CASRLPGHQNTEAFF.

This chain links TRBV19 with TRBJ2-7; no firm D call. The V end was cut by 4 bases, the J end by 2 bases, with 9 bases between. CDR3 size: 13 residues. Germline V lookup: CDR1 LNHDA, CDR2 SQIVND (reference sequence). CDR3: CASSRTLTYEQYF. The CDR3 DNA reads TGTGCCAGTAGTAGAACACTAACCTACGAGCAGTACTTC. Full variable domain (rest looked up from reference TRBV19 and TRBJ2-7): DGGITQSPKYLFRKEGQNVTLSCEQNLNHDAMYWYRQDPGQGLRLIYYSQIVNDFQKGDIAEGYSVSREKKESFPLTVTSAQKNPTAFYLCASSRTLTYEQYFGPGTRLTVT.

This chain joins TRBV5-1 and TRBJ1-2; TRBD1 is a possible D gene (6 bases). The V gene lost 1 base and the J gene lost 0 bases, with 10 bases spanning the gap. The CDR3 spans 15 residues. The germline V gene encodes CDR1 SGHRS and CDR2 YFSETQ. The CDR3 region has the DNA TGCGCCAGCAGCTTGATCGGGGGCCCTAACTATGGCTACACCTTC. Its translation is CASSLIGGPNYGYTF.

With respect to this clone: Its ends do not fully match the called genes, so a read error is possible. The V gene is TRBV30, the J gene TRBJ1-2, with unresolved D. Germline V CDR1 and CDR2: GTSNPN, SVGIG (reference sequence). The CDR3 extends over 11 amino acids. This chain's CDR3 is CAWSAMGSSLF. CDR3 coding DNA: TGTGCCTGGAGTGCAATGGGCAGTTCGCTCTTC.

The gene calls are TRBV5-1 and TRBJ1-4; 10 bases are a match to TRBD1. The CDR3 has 15 amino acids. From germline, CDR1 is SGHRS and CDR2 YFSETQ. V dropped 0 bases and J dropped 6; count of bases not matched to a gene: 2. CDR3 region: CASSLVGQGDEKLFF. CDR3 nucleotide sequence: TGCGCCAGCAGCTTGGTTGGACAGGGGGATGAAAAACTGTTTTTT. The full variable domain, in which reference TRBV5-1 and TRBJ1-4 provide the parts outside the CDR3, is KAGVTQTPRYLIKTRGQQVTLSCSPISGHRSVSWYQQTPGQGLQFLFEYFSETQRNKGNFPGRFSGRQFSNSRSEMNVSTLELGDSALYLCASSLVGQGDEKLFFGSGTQLSVL.

The chain uses TRBV7-6 and TRBJ2-3; 10 positions match TRBD1. Per germline, CDR1 SGHVS and CDR2 FNYEAQ. The V and J ends lost 4 bases and 0 bases, in that order; junction bases with no gene match: 4. The CDR3 has 16 amino acids. The CDR3 sequence is CASSYRTGGSTDTQYF. The CDR3 DNA reads TGTGCCAGCAGCTACCGGACAGGGGGTAGCACAGATACGCAGTATTTT.

This clone showed up just once. In DNA, the CDR3 is TGTGCCAGCAGCCCTCAGGACAGGAGAGACACTGAAGCTTTCTTT. It yields the protein CASSPQDRRDTEAFF. The chain joins TRBV3-1 (or the pseudogene TRBV3-2) to TRBJ1-1, with 7 bases aligning to TRBD1. The CDR3 is 15 amino acids. The V gene's germline CDR1 is LGHDT and CDR2 YNNKEL (reference sequence). After removal of 4 bases from V and 3 bases from J, the junction contained 8 bases not matched to a gene.

CDR3 DNA: TGTGCCAGCAGTTACAAGCCAGGACAGGCCTACGAGCAGTACTTC. Residues: CASSYKPGQAYEQYF. The rearrangement links TRBV27 to TRBJ2-7; 7 bases match TRBD1. CDR3 length: 15 amino acids. After removal of 4 bases from V and 2 bases from J, the junction contained 8 bases not matched to a gene. Germline CDR1 MNHEY, CDR2 SMNVEV (reference sequence).

V gene TRBV12-5 combines with J gene TRBJ1-4, with D possibly being TRBD1 (5 bases). The CDR3 is 14 residues long. Germline CDR1 and CDR2: LGHNT and FRNRAP. V was clipped by 6 bases and J by 0 bases, with 8 bases between them. The CDR3 loop reads CASGRQSTNEKLFF. The DNA of the CDR3 is TGTGCTAGTGGGAGACAGTCAACTAATGAAAAACTGTTTTTT.

The V and J genes are TRBV19 and TRBJ2-3; a weak D match, TRBD1 (5 bases). This CDR3 has 14 amino acids. CDR1 LNHDA and CDR2 SQIVND come from the germline V gene (reference sequence). Between the trimmed V and J ends, which lost 6 bases and 5 bases, there was a span of 15 bases. The CDR3 loop reads CASRRQNVGDTQYF. CDR3 nucleotide sequence: TGTGCCAGTAGGCGACAGAACGTAGGAGATACGCAGTATTTT.

The gene calls are TRBV10-3 and TRBJ1-1; D is uncertain. The CDR3 has 11 amino acids. Trimming stripped 3 bases from V and 6 bases from J, with 5 bases between. Germline V gene lookup returns CDR1 ENHRY and CDR2 SYGVKD. CDR3 nucleotides: TGTGCCATCAGTGATGTAGCTGAAGCTTTCTTT. Protein product: CAISDVAEAFF.

The J gene is TRBJ2-7, the V gene TRBV7-9; D unclear. The CDR3 contains 13 residues. V lost 5 bases and J lost 2, with 10 bases in between. From germline, CDR1 is SEHNR and CDR2 FQNEAQ (reference sequence). The CDR3 is CASSQKGTYEQYF. CDR3 nucleotide sequence: TGTGCCAGCAGCCAAAAAGGGACCTACGAGCAGTACTTC.